This T cell receptor beta chain was profiled in a study of blood T cell repertoires in COVID-19. In the study overall: COVID-19 samples, acute and convalescent, were from the United States, Italy and Spain.

Some clones are missing from TCRdb's copy, which holds only in-frame ones; the method was immunoSEQ multiplex PCR. The table lists some 700,000 clones, approximately 90% of them singletons. From germline, CDR1 is SEHNR and CDR2 FQNEAQ (reference sequence). CDR3 length: 15 residues. V lost 7 bases and J lost 4, with 17 bases in between. Specimen: peripheral blood. This sequence originates from a woman under 30 with acute or convalescent COVID-19. This rearrangement joins TRBV7-9 to TRBJ1-3; a possible D gene is TRBD1 (6 bases). For the CDR3, the DNA is TGTGCCAGCACCAAGGCTGGGACACAAGGAAACACCATATATTTT. As protein: CASTKAGTQGNTIYF.